Below, 24 T cell receptor beta chains from the same sample are listed, as sequenced in a study of CD8 T cells in ankylosing spondylitis (dated by TCRdb to about 2017). Summary of the overall study and its limitations: A TCR beta motif made up of fewer than 10 highly homologous amino acid variants appeared to be characteristic of blood from ankylosing spondylitis patients.

The library was built by means of 5' RACE. TCRdb records Illumina HiSeq 2500 as the sequencer. TCRdb trimmed public reads at Q25 via fastp, called clones via MiXCR and kept in-frame beta chains. One record per CDR3 amino acid sequence lists the most common genes and DNA. The sample yields hundreds of thousands of distinct CDR3 sequences; 17% were counted once. Under 1.2% of the sample goes to the ten largest clones. Which antigens these TCRs recognize remains unknown. Sample: blood, either unsorted or a sorted T cell fraction (not recorded which). Source of these receptors: a male donor with ankylosing spondylitis.

This clonotype was picked up many times. The J gene is TRBJ2-3, the V gene TRBV27; 8 bases map to TRBD1. Looked up from germline, CDR1 is MNHEY and CDR2 is SMNVEV (reference sequence). With V trimmed by 4 bases and J by 1 base, 7 bases remained unmatched. The CDR3 contains 16 residues. The CDR3 region has the DNA TGTGCCAGCAGTTCAATCCCGGGACAGGGCACAGATACGCAGTATTTT. It encodes CASSSIPGQGTDTQYF.

A few counts support this clonotype. The V gene is TRBV27, the J gene TRBJ1-2; 7 bases align to TRBD1. This CDR3 has 14 amino acids. CDR1 is MNHEY and CDR2 is SMNVEV in the germline V gene (reference sequence). The junction had 6 bases not matched to a gene; V was cut back by 4 bases and J by 4 bases. The CDR3 loop is CASSWRQGGYGYTF. The CDR3 nucleotides read TGTGCCAGCAGTTGGAGACAGGGAGGCTATGGCTACACCTTC.

There are a few counts of this clonotype. The rearrangement links TRBV18 to TRBJ2-5, with D uncertain. CDR3 length: 13 residues. V lost 2 bases and J 1 base, leaving 5 bases between the germline ends. Germline CDR1 and CDR2: KGHSH and LQKENI. CDR3 sequence (DNA): TGTGCCAGCTCACCAGGGATCCAAGAGACCCAGTACTTC. Translated: CASSPGIQETQYF.

The table lists this clonotype with a few counts. The chain recombines TRBV12-3 or TRBV12-4 with TRBJ1-1; D is perhaps TRBD1 (6 bases). The CDR3 has 16 residues. V lost 2 bases and J 2 bases, leaving 15 bases between the germline ends. The DNA for the CDR3 is TGTGCCAGCAGTTTAAAAGTAGGGACAAGCAACACTGAAGCTTTCTTT. It encodes CASSLKVGTSNTEAFF.

The gene calls are TRBV14 and TRBJ2-1, with D perhaps TRBD2 (6 bases). The germline gives CDR1 SGHDN, CDR2 FVKESK. The ends were cut back, 6 bases at V and 5 bases at J, with 11 bases in the middle. This CDR3 spans 13 amino acids. The CDR3 protein is CASRGPSDNEQFF. CDR3 in DNA: TGTGCCAGCAGGGGCCCTAGCGACAATGAGCAGTTCTTC.

As regards this clonotype: A read error may account for a junction end that differs from germline. This chain uses TRBV4-1 with TRBJ1-5; TRBD1 agrees at 7 bases. In germline, CDR1 is MGHRA, CDR2 YSYEKL. The CDR3 runs 14 residues. CDR3 region: CASSQGDSDHPQHF. The DNA for the CDR3 is TGCGCCAGCAGCCAAGGGGACAGCGATCACCCCCAGCATTTT.

The chain is built from TRBV4-1 and TRBJ2-5, with D maybe TRBD2 (6 bases). Germline CDR1 reads MGHRA; CDR2 reads YSYEKL. The CDR3 is 16 residues long. Trimming stripped 1 base from V and 1 base from J, with 13 bases between. CDR3: CASSQAIAGGQETQYF. The CDR3 DNA follows: TGCGCCAGCAGCCAAGCCATAGCCGGGGGCCAAGAGACCCAGTACTTC.

This clonotype was counted only a few times. This chain uses TRBV20-1 with TRBJ2-5; D might be TRBD2 (6 bases). The CDR3 is 13 amino acids. Germline V lookup: CDR1 DFQATT, CDR2 SNEGSKA (reference sequence). This chain's CDR3 is CRVNVAVQETQYF. CDR3 bases: TGCAGGGTTAACGTAGCGGTCCAAGAGACCCAGTACTTC.

The table lists this clonotype with a few counts. The V and J genes are TRBV29-1 and TRBJ2-1, with D possibly TRBD2 on 6 matching bases. V was clipped by 3 bases and J by 12 bases, with 12 bases between them. This CDR3 is built from 11 residues. Germline V gene data show CDR1 as SQVTM and CDR2 as ANQGSEA. In DNA form, the CDR3 reads TGCAGCGTTGATCGGGAGCGTCGGCAGTTCTTC. It translates to CSVDRERRQFF.

This clonotype has at least ten counts. The chain carries TRBV5-1 and TRBJ1-1; TRBD1 matches at 11 bases. The V and J ends lost 3 bases and 1 base, in that order; junction bases with no gene match: 8. Germline CDR1 reads SGHRS; CDR2 reads YFSETQ. The CDR3 totals 17 residues. CDR3 coding DNA: TGCGCCAGCAGCTGGATGGACAGGGGGCGGAAGAACACTGAAGCTTTCTTT. This translates into CASSWMDRGRKNTEAFF.

This clonotype came up a few times. The chain uses TRBV18 and TRBJ1-1; unclear D gene. Trimming stripped 3 bases from V and 7 bases from J, with 12 bases between. Per germline, CDR1 KGHSH and CDR2 LQKENI. This CDR3 comprises 13 residues. In DNA, the CDR3 is TGTGCCAGCTCACCGAAGGCCCGAGGTGAAGCTTTCTTT. Protein: CASSPKARGEAFF.

The CDR3 DNA follows: TGCAGCGTTGTCTCCGGGAGACAAAAGGTCCATGAGCAGTTCTTC. It translates to CSVVSGRQKVHEQFF. J is TRBJ2-1 and V is TRBV29-1; perhaps TRBD2 as D (6 bases). The CDR3 runs 15 residues. Trimming left V 4 bases short and J 8 bases short, with 21 bases between. CDR1 SQVTM and CDR2 ANQGSEA come from the germline V gene.

V and J are TRBV10-2 and TRBJ2-2, with 9 bases lining up with TRBD1. CDR1 is WSHSY and CDR2 is SAAADI in the germline V gene. J was trimmed by 3 bases and V by 6 bases; bases with no gene match: 5. The CDR3 totals 15 residues. CDR3 residues: CASRKQGADTGELFF. DNA of the CDR3: TGCGCCAGCAGGAAACAGGGGGCAGACACCGGGGAGCTGTTTTTT.

This clonotype was counted a few times. The chain employs TRBV24-1 and TRBJ1-2; D is uncertain. The CDR3 totals 12 residues. V was shortened by 4 bases and J by 9 bases, with 11 bases between the two germline ends. Looked up from germline, CDR1 is KGHDR and CDR2 is SFDVKD. DNA of the CDR3: TGTGCCACCAGTGACTCCCCCAGAAGCTACACCTTC. Protein sequence: CATSDSPRSYTF.

The V call is TRBV3-1, the J call TRBJ2-6, with unresolved D. From germline, CDR1 is LGHDT and CDR2 YNNKEL (reference sequence). The CDR3 covers 16 residues. Trimming left V 4 bases short and J 0 bases short, with 10 bases between. The DNA of the CDR3 is TGTGCCAGCAGCCGAAAGCTAGGCTCTGGGGCCAACGTCCTGACTTTC. This translates into CASSRKLGSGANVLTF.

This clonotype was seen at least ten times. V gene TRBV7-7 combines with J gene TRBJ2-1; 7 bases are a match to TRBD2. Looked up from germline, CDR1 is SSHAT and CDR2 is FNYEAQ (reference sequence). The CDR3 extends over 13 amino acids. The V and J ends lost 2 bases and 9 bases, in that order; junction bases with no gene match: 4. The CDR3 loop is CASSLLQRGEQFF. CDR3 in DNA: TGTGCCAGCAGCTTACTCCAGCGGGGTGAGCAGTTCTTC.

This clonotype appeared many times. The gene calls are TRBV18 and TRBJ2-1; D is uncertain. The CDR3 is 16 amino acids. Germline-derived CDR1 and CDR2 are KGHSH and LQKENI. V was cut by 4 bases and J by 3 bases, with 16 bases left in between. The CDR3, as DNA: TGTGCCAGCTCACGAGCCGGACGGGCAGGCTACAATGAGCAGTTCTTC. Translation gives CASSRAGRAGYNEQFF. Full variable domain (rest looked up from reference TRBV18 and TRBJ2-1): NAGVMQNPRHLVRRRGQEARLRCSPMKGHSHVYWYRQLPEEGLKFMVYLQKENIIDESGMPKERFSAEFPKEGPSILRIQQVVRGDSAAYFCASSRAGRAGYNEQFFGPGTRLTVL.

The chain employs TRBV5-6 and TRBJ2-5; 8 nucleotides line up with TRBD1. Germline CDR1 is SGHDT and CDR2 is YYEEEE. V lost 0 bases to trimming and J lost 3 bases; unmatched junction nucleotides: 4. The length of the CDR3 is 15 residues. The CDR3 sequence: CASSLGWTGKETQYF. CDR3 nucleotide sequence: TGTGCCAGCAGCTTGGGTTGGACAGGGAAAGAGACCCAGTACTTC. Drawing the rest from reference TRBV5-6 and TRBJ2-5, the complete variable domain is DAGVTQSPTHLIKTRGQQVTLRCSPKSGHDTVSWYQQALGQGPQFIFQYYEEEERQRGNFPDRFSGHQFPNYSSELNVNALLLGDSALYLCASSLGWTGKETQYFGPGTRLLVL.

The J gene is TRBJ2-1, the V gene TRBV7-6, with D hard to call. This CDR3 is built from 18 residues. The germline V and J ends were trimmed by 5 bases and 0 bases, with 20 bases remaining between them. Germline loops: CDR1 SGHVS, CDR2 FNYEAQ. CDR3 nucleotides: TGTGCCAGCAGCCTCATTTCGCTGGGGTCGAGCTCCTACAATGAGCAGTTCTTC. It yields the protein CASSLISLGSSSYNEQFF.

The CDR3 sequence is CASGSGRASNEQFF. DNA for the CDR3: TGTGCCAGCGGCAGCGGGAGGGCCTCGAATGAGCAGTTCTTC. The chain couples TRBV6-1 to TRBJ2-1, with 10 bases aligning to TRBD2. J lost 7 bases, V lost 8 bases, and 8 bases had no gene match. Per the germline V gene, CDR1 is MNHNS and CDR2 is SASEGT. The length of the CDR3 is 14 residues.

This clonotype was seen repeatedly, ten times or more. The chain carries TRBV27 and TRBJ1-1; D not resolved. Per germline, CDR1 MNHEY and CDR2 SMNVEV (reference sequence). V was trimmed by 0 bases and J by 3 bases, leaving 8 bases between them. This CDR3 is 14 amino acids long. Here the CDR3 reads CASSLSEGYTEAFF. The CDR3 DNA reads as TGTGCCAGCAGTTTATCGGAAGGGTACACTGAAGCTTTCTTT.

This clonotype has a handful of counts. The genes are TRBV5-1 and TRBJ2-5, with TRBD1 matching over 7 bases. From germline, CDR1 is SGHRS and CDR2 YFSETQ. V trimming: 4 bases; J trimming: 5 bases; junction bases outside the gene matches: 11. This CDR3 is 15 amino acids long. DNA of the CDR3: TGCGCCAGCAGCAACAGGGACAGCCGGTGGGAGACCCAGTACTTC. Amino acids: CASSNRDSRWETQYF.

DNA of the CDR3: TGCAGTGCTAGAGGGGTTTCCTACGAGCAGTACTTC. Protein sequence: CSARGVSYEQYF. The chain uses TRBV20-1 and TRBJ2-7; no firm D call. Germline loops: CDR1 DFQATT, CDR2 SNEGSKA (reference sequence). Trimming removed 1 base from V and 1 base from J, with 5 bases in between. CDR3 length: 12 residues.

V usage is TRBV12-3 or TRBV12-4 and J usage is TRBJ2-2; no reliable D call. The CDR3 is 15 amino acids. Between the trimmed V and J ends, which lost 3 bases and 4 bases, there was a span of 12 bases. The CDR3 DNA reads TGTGCCAGCAGTTTTATCGCTAAAGGCACCGGGGAGCTGTTTTTT. Translating gives CASSFIAKGTGELFF.